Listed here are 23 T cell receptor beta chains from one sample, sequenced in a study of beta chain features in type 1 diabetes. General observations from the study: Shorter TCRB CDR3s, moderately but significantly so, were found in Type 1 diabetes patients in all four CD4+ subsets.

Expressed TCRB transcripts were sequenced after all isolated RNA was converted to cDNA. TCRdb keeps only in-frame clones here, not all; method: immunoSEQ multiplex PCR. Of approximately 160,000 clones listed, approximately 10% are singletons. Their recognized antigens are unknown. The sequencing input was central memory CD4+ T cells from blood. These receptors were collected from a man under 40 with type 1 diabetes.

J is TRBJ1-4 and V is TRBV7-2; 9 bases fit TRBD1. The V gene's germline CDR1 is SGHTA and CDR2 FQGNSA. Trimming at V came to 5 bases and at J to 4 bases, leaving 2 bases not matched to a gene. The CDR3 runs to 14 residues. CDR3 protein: CASSKGQGNEKLFF. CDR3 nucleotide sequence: TGTGCCAGCAGCAAGGGACAGGGTAATGAAAAACTGTTTTTT.

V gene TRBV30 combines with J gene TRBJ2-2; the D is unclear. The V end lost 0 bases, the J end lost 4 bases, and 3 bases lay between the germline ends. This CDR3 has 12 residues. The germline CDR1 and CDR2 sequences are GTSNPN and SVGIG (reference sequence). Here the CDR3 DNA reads TGTGCCTGGAGTGTGAGCACCGGGGAGCTGTTTTTT. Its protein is CAWSVSTGELFF.

CDR3 residues: CASSSGTSNEQFF. The CDR3 region has the DNA TGTGCCAGCAGCTCCGGGACTAGCAATGAGCAGTTCTTC. The rearrangement uses TRBV7-3 and TRBJ2-1; 8 nucleotides match TRBD2. The J segment lost 6 bases and the V segment lost 4 bases, leaving 2 bases of the junction unmatched. From germline, CDR1 is SGHTA and CDR2 FQGTGA. The CDR3 totals 13 residues.

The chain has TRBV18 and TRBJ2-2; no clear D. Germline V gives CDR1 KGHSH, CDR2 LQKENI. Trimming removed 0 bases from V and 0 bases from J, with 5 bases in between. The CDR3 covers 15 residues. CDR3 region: CASSPPPANTGELFF. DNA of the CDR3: TGTGCCAGCTCACCACCTCCTGCGAACACCGGGGAGCTGTTTTTT. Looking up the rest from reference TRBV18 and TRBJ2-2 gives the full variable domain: NAGVMQNPRHLVRRRGQEARLRCSPMKGHSHVYWYRQLPEEGLKFMVYLQKENIIDESGMPKERFSAEFPKEGPSILRIQQVVRGDSAAYFCASSPPPANTGELFFGEGSRLTVL.

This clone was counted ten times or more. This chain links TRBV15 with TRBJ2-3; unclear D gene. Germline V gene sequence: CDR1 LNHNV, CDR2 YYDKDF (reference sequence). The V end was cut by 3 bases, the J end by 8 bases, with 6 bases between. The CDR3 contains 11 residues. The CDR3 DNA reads TGTGCCACCAGCAGTCTTAGTACGCAGTATTTT. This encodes CATSSLSTQYF.

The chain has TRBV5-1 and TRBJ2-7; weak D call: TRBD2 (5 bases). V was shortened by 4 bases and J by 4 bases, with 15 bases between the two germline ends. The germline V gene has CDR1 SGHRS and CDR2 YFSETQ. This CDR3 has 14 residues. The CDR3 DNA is TGCGCCAGCAGCGAAGTTCCGGGAAGGTACGAGCAGTACTTC. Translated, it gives CASSEVPGRYEQYF.

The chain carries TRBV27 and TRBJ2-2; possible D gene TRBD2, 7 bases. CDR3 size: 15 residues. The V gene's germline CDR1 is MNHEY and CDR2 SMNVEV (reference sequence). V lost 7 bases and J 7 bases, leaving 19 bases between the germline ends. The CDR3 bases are TGTGCCAGCACCTCAGCTGGGGGGGGCGGCGGGGAGCTGTTTTTT. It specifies CASTSAGGGGGELFF.

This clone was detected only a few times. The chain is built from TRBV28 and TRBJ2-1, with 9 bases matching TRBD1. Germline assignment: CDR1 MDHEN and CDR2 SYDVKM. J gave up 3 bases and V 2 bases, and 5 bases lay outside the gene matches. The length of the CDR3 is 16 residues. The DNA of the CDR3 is TGTGCCAGCAGTTTACCCGGACAGGGGAGCTACAATGAGCAGTTCTTC. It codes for CASSLPGQGSYNEQFF.

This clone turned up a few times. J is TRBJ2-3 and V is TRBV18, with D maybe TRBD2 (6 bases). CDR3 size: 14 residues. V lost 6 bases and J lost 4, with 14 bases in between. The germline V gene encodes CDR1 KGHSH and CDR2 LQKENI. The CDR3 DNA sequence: TGTGCCAGCTCTCGTTTCGGGAGCGCAGATACGCAGTATTTT. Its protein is CASSRFGSADTQYF. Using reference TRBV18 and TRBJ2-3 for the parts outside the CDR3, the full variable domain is NAGVMQNPRHLVRRRGQEARLRCSPMKGHSHVYWYRQLPEEGLKFMVYLQKENIIDESGMPKERFSAEFPKEGPSILRIQQVVRGDSAAYFCASSRFGSADTQYFGPGTRLTVL.

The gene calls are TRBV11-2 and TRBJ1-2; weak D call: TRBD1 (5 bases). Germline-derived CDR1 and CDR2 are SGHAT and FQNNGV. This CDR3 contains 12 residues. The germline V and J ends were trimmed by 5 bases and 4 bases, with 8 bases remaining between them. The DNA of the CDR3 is TGTGCCAGCAGCGGGGGGTTCTATGGCTACACCTTC. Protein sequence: CASSGGFYGYTF.

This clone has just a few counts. CDR3 bases: TGTGCCTGGAGTAGGACTAGCGGGCAAGACGAGCAGTACTTC. This encodes CAWSRTSGQDEQYF. The rearrangement uses TRBV30 and TRBJ2-7; 11 positions match TRBD2. Germline CDR1 is GTSNPN and CDR2 is SVGIG (reference sequence). The CDR3 has 14 amino acids. V dropped 2 bases and J dropped 5; count of bases not matched to a gene: 5.

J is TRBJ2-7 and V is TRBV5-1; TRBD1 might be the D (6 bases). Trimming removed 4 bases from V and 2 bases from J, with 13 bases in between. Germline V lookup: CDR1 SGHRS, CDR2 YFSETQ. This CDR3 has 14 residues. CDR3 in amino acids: CASSNGQLAYEQYF. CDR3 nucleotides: TGCGCCAGCAGCAACGGACAGTTAGCCTACGAGCAGTACTTC.

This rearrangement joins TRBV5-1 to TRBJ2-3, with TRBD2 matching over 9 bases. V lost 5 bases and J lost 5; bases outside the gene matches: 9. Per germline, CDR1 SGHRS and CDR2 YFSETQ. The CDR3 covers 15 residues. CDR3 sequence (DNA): TGCGCCAGCAGGGGCGGGAGGGCCGTGATAGATACGCAGTATTTT. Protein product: CASRGGRAVIDTQYF.

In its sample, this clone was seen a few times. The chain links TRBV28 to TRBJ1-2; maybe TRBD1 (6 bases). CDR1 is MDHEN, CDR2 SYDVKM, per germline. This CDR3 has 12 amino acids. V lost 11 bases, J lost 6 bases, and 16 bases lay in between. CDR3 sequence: CAGGGPRHGYTF. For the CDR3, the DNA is TGTGCCGGCGGGGGGCCGCGGCATGGCTACACCTTC.

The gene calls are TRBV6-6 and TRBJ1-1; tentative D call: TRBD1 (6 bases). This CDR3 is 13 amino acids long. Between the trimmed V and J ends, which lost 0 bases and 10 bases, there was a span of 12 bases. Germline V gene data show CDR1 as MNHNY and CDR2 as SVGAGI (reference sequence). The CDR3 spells CASSYSPGTTAFF. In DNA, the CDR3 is TGTGCCAGCAGTTACTCTCCCGGGACAACAGCTTTCTTT.

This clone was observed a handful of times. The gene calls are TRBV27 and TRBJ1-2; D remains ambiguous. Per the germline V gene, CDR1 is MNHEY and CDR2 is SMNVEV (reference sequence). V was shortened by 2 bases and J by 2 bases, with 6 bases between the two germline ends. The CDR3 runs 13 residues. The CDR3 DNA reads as TGTGCCAGCAGTTTAGGCCAGAACTATGGCTACACCTTC. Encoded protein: CASSLGQNYGYTF.

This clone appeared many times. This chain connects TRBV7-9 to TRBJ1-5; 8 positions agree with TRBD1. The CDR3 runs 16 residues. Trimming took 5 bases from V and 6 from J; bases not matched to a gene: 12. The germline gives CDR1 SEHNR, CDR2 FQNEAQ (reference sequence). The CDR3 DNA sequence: TGTGCCAGCAGCCGTGGACAGGGAATGGGCGGTCAGCCCCAGCATTTT. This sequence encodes CASSRGQGMGGQPQHF. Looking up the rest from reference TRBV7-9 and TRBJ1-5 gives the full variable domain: DTGVSQNPRHKITKRGQNVTFRCDPISEHNRLYWYRQTLGQGPEFLTYFQNEAQLEKSRLLSDRFSAERPKGSFSTLEIQRTEQGDSAMYLCASSRGQGMGGQPQHFGDGTRLSIL.

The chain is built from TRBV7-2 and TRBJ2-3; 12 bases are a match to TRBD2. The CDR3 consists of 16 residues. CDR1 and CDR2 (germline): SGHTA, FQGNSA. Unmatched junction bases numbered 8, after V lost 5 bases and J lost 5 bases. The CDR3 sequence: CASSRLAGVTRDTQYF. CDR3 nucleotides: TGTGCCAGCAGCAGACTAGCGGGAGTAACCAGAGATACGCAGTATTTT. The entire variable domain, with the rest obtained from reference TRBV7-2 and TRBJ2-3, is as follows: GAGVSQSPSNKVTEKGKDVELRCDPISGHTALYWYRQSLGQGLEFLIYFQGNSAPDKSGLPSDRFSAERTGGSVSTLTIQRTQQEDSAVYLCASSRLAGVTRDTQYFGPGTRLTVL.

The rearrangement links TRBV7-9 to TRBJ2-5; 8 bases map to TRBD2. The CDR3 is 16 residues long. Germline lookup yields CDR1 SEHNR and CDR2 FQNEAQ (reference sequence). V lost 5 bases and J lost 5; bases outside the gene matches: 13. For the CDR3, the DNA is TGTGCCAGCAGCCCCCGGACTAGCACGATAGGGGAGACCCAGTACTTC. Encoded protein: CASSPRTSTIGETQYF.

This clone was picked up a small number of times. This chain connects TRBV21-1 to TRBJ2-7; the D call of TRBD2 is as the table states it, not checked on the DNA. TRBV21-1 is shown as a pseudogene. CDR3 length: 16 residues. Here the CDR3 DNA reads TGTGCCAGCAGCAAAGGCCCCCGGGAGACGGATTACGAGCAGTACTTC. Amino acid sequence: CASSKGPRETDYEQYF.

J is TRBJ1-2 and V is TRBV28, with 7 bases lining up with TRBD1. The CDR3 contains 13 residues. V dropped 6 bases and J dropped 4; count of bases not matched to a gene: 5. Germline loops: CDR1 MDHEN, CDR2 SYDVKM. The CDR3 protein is CASRPGTAYGYTF. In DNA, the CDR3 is TGTGCCAGCAGGCCGGGGACAGCCTATGGCTACACCTTC.

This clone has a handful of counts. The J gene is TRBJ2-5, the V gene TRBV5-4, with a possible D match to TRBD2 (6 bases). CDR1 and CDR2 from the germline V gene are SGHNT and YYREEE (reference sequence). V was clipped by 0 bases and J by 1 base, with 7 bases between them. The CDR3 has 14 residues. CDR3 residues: CASSLEGGQETQYF. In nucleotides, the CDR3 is TGTGCCAGCAGCTTGGAGGGAGGCCAAGAGACCCAGTACTTC. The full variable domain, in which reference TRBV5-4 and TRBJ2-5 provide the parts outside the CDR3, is ETGVTQSPTHLIKTRGQQVTLRCSSQSGHNTVSWYQQALGQGPQFIFQYYREEENGRGNFPPRFSGLQFPNYSSELNVNALELDDSALYLCASSLEGGQETQYFGPGTRLLVL.

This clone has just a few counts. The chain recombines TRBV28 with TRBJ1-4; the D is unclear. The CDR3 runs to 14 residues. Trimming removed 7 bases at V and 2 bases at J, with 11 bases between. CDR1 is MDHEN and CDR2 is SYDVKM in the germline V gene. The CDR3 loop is CASNQAITNEKLFF. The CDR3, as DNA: TGTGCCAGCAACCAGGCTATCACTAATGAAAAACTGTTTTTT.